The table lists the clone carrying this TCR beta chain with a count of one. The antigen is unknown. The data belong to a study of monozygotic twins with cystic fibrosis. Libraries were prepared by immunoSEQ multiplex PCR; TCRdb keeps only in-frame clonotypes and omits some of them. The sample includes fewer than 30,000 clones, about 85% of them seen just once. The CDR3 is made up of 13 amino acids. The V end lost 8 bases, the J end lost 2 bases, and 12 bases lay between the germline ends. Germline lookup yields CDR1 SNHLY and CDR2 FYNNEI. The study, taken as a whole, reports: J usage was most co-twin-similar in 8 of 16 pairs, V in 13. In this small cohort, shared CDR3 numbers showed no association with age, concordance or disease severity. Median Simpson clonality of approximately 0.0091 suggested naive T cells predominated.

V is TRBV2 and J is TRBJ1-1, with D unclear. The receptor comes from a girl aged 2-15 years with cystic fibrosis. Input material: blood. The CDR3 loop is CASLVLSNTEAFF. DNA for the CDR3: TGTGCCAGCCTGGTATTGTCAAACACTGAAGCTTTCTTT.